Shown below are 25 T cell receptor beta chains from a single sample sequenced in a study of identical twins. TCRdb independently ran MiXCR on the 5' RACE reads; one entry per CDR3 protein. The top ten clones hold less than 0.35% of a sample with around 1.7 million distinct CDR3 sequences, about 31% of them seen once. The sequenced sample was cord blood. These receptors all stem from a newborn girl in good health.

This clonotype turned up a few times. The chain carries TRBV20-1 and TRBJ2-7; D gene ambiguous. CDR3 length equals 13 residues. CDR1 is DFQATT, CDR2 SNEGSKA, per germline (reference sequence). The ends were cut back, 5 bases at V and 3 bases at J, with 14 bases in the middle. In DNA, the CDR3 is TGCAGTGCTGTAACGTGGAGTAGCTACGAGCAGTACTTC. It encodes CSAVTWSSYEQYF.

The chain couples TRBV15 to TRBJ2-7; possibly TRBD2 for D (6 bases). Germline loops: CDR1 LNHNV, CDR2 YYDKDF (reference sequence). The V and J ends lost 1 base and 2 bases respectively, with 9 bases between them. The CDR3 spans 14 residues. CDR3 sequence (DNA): TGTGCCACCAGCAGAGGACTAGGGGCCTACGAGCAGTACTTC. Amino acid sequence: CATSRGLGAYEQYF.

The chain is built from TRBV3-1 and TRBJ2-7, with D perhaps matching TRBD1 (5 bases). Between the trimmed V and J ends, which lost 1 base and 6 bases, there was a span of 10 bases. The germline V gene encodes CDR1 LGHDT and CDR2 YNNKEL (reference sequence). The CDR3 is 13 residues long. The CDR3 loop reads CASSQARVAEQYF. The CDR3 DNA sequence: TGTGCCAGCAGCCAAGCCAGGGTGGCCGAGCAGTACTTC.

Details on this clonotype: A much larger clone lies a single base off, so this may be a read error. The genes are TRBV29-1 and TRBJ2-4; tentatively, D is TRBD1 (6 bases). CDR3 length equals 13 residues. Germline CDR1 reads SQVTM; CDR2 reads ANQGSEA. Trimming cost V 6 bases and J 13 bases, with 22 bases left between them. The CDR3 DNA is TGCAGCGTCCAGGGGACAAAAATCTACGGGCAGTACTTC. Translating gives CSVQGTKIYGQYF.

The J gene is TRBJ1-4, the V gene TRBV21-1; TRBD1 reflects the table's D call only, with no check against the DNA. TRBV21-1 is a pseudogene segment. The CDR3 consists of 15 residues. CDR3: CASHEATGFKEKLFF. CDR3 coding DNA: TGTGCCAGCCACGAAGCGACAGGGTTTAAAGAAAAACTGTTTTTT.

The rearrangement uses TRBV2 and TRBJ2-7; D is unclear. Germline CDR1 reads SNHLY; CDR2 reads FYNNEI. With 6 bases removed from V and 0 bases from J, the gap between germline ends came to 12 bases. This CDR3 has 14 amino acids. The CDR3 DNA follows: TGTGCCAGCAGAAGACTGAAGAGCTCCTACGAGCAGTACTTC. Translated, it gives CASRRLKSSYEQYF.

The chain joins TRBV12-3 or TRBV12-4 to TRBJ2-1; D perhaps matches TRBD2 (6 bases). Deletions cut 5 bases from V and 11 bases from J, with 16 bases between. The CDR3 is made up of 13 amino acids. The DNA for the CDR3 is TGTGCCAGCAGTCCCGGGGACTTCCCTAAGCAGTTCTTC. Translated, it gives CASSPGDFPKQFF.

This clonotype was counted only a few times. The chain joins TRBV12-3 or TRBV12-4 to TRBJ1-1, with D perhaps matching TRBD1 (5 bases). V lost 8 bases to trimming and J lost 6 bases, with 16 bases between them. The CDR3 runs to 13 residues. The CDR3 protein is CASRRRGHPEAFF. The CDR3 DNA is TGTGCCAGCCGACGCCGGGGCCACCCTGAAGCTTTCTTT.

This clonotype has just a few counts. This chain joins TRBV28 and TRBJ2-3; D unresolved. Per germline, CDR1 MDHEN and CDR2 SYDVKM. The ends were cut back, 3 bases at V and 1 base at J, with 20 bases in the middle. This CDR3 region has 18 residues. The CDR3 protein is CASSFVLLALPRTDTQYF. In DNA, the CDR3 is TGTGCCAGCAGTTTTGTGCTCTTGGCCCTCCCACGCACAGATACGCAGTATTTT.

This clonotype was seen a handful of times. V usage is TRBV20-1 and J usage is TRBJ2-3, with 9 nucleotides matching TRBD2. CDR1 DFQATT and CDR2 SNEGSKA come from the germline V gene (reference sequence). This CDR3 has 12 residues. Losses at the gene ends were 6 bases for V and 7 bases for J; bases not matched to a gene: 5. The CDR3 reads CSAAGTSHTQYF. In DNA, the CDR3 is TGCAGTGCAGCCGGGACTAGCCATACGCAGTATTTT.

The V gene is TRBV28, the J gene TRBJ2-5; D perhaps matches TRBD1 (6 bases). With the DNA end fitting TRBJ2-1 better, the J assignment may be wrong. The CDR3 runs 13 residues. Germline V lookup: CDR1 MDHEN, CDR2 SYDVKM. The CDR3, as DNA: TGTGCCAGCGATACCGACAGGCAAGAGACCCAGTTCTTC. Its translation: CASDTDRQETQFF.

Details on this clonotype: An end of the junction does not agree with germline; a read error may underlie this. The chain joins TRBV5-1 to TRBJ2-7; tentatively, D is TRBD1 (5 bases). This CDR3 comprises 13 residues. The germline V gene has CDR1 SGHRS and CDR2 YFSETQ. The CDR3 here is CASRATASHEQYF. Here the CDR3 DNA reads TGCGCCAGCAGGGCGACAGCCTCCCACGAGCAGTACTTC.

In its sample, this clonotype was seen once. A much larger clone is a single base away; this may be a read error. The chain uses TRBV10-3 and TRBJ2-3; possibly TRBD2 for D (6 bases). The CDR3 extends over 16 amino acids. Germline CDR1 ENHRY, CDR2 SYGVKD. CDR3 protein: CAISDNLAVGTDAQYF. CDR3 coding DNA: TGTGCCATCAGTGACAACTTAGCGGTGGGCACAGATGCGCAGTATTTT.

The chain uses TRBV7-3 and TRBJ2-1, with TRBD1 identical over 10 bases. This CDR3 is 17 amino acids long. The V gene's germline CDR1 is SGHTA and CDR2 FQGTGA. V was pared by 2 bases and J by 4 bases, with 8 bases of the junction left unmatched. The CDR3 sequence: CASSLVGDRGAYNEQFF. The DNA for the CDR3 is TGTGCCAGCAGCTTAGTAGGGGACAGGGGAGCTTACAATGAGCAGTTCTTC.

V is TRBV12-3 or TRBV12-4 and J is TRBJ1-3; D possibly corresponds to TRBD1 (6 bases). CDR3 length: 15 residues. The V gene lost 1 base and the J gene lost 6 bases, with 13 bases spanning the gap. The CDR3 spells CASSLGSGGLNTIYF. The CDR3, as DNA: TGTGCCAGCAGTTTAGGGTCGGGGGGCCTAAACACCATATATTTT.

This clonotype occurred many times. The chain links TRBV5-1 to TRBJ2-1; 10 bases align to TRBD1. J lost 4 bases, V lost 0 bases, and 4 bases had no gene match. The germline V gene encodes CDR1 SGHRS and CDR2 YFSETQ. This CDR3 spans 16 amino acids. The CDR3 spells CASSLGTGGSYNEQFF. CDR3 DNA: TGCGCCAGCAGCTTGGGGACAGGGGGATCGTACAATGAGCAGTTCTTC.

The CDR3 sequence: CAISAPGAFNSPLHF. The CDR3 DNA follows: TGTGCCATCAGTGCCCCCGGGGCTTTTAATTCACCCCTCCACTTT. The V and J genes are TRBV10-3 and TRBJ1-6; tentatively, D is TRBD1 (5 bases). This CDR3 has 15 residues. The V end lost 4 bases, the J end lost 6 bases, and 13 bases lay between the germline ends. Germline V gene sequence: CDR1 ENHRY, CDR2 SYGVKD.

CDR3: CASSYSFRGGYNSPLHF. The CDR3 DNA is TGTGCCAGCAGTTACTCGTTTAGGGGAGGATATAATTCACCCCTCCACTTT. The chain has TRBV6-5 and TRBJ1-6; D might be TRBD1 (5 bases). CDR3 length: 17 amino acids. CDR1 MNHEY and CDR2 SVGAGI come from the germline V gene. Trimming stripped 0 bases from V and 4 bases from J, with 13 bases between.

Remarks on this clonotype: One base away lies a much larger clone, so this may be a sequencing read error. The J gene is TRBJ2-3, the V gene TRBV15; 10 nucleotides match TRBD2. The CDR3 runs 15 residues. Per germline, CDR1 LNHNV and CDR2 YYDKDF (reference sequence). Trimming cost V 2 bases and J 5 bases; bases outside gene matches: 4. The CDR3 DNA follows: TGTGCCACCAGCAGACTAGCGGGAGTAGGAGATACGCAGTATTTT. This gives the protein CATSRLAGVGDTQYF.

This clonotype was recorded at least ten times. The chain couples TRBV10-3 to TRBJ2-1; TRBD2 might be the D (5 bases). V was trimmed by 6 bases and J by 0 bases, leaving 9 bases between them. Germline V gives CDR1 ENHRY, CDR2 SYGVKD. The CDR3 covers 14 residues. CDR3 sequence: CAISRGSSYNEQFF. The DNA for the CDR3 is TGTGCCATCAGCCGGGGTAGCTCCTACAATGAGCAGTTCTTC.

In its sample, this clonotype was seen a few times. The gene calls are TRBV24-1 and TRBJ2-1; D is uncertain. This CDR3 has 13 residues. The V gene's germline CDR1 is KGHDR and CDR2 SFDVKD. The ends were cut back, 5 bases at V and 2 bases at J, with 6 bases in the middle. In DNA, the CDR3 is TGTGCCACCAGTGGGTTTACCTACAATGAGCAGTTCTTC. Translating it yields CATSGFTYNEQFF.

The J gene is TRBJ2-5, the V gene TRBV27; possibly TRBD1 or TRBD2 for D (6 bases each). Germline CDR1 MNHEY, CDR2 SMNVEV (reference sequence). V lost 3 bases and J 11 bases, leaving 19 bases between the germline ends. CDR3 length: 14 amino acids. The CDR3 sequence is CASSFGGADNEQYF. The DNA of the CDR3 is TGTGCCAGCAGTTTCGGGGGCGCAGACAATGAGCAGTACTTC.

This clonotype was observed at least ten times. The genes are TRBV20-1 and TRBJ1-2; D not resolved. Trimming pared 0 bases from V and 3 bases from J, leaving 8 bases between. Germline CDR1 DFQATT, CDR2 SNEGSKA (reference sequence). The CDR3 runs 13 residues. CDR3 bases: TGCAGTGCTAGAGACACAGCTTACTATGGCTACACCTTC. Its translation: CSARDTAYYGYTF.

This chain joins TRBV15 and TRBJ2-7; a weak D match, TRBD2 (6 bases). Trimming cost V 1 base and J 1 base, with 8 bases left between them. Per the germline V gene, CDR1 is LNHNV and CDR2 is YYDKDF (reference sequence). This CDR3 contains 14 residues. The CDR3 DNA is TGTGCCACCAGCAGAGCTCGGGGGTCCTACGAGCAGTACTTC. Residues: CATSRARGSYEQYF.

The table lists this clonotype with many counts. CDR3 bases: TGCGCCAGCAGCTTGGTAGGGACTACCGCCTACGAGCAGTACTTC. This sequence encodes CASSLVGTTAYEQYF. The rearrangement links TRBV5-1 to TRBJ2-7; 7 bases align to TRBD2. V lost 0 bases and J lost 2; bases outside the gene matches: 5. CDR1 is SGHRS, CDR2 YFSETQ, per germline. CDR3 length: 15 amino acids.